This T cell receptor beta chain appears in the sequencing data of a study of response to subunit inactivated influenza vaccine. This clonotype was detected a few times. Its antigen is undetermined. TCRdb re-called the RT-PCR reads through MiXCR, storing one row per CDR3 protein. The sample yields hundreds of thousands of distinct CDR3 sequences, around 18% seen once. Germline CDR1 KGHSH, CDR2 LQKENI. Germline trimming cut 8 bases from V and 5 bases from J; bases unmatched to any gene: 4. CDR3 length equals 13 residues. Study results and limitations: Authors suggested few new T cells are recruited by each seasonal influenza vaccination.

The chain couples TRBV18 to TRBJ2-5; 11 bases match TRBD1. The material was PBMCs from blood, obtained roughly 5 days after vaccination. The TCR originated in a man aged 50-60 years who received an inactivated influenza vaccine. Here the CDR3 reads CASRTGGSETQYF. The CDR3 DNA sequence: TGTGCCAGCCGGACAGGGGGCTCGGAGACCCAGTACTTC.